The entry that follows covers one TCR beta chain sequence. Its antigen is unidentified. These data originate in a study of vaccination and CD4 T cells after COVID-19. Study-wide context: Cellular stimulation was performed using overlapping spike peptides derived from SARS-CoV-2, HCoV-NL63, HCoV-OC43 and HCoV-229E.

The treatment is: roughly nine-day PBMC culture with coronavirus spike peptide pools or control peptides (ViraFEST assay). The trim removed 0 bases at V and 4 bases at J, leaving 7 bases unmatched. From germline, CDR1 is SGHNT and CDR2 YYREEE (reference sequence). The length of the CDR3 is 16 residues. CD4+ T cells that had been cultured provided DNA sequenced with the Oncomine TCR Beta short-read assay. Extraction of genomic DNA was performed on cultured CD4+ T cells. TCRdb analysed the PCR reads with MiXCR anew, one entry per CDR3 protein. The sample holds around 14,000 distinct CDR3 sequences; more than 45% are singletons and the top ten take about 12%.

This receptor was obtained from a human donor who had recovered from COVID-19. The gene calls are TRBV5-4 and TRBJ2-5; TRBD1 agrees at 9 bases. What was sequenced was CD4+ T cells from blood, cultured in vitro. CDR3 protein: CASSLDSGQGAETQYF. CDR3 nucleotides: TGTGCCAGCAGCTTGGATTCGGGACAGGGAGCAGAGACCCAGTACTTC.